A single TCR beta chain is shown here with its context. Its recognized antigen is unknown. There are no base qualities to consult, and no much larger clone falls within one base. To sequence the TCRbeta CDR3 region, genomic DNA was isolated from the sorted cells. The immunoSEQ Assay was used for sequencing of TCRbeta CDR3 regions. TCRdb carries this immuneACCESS record with in-frame sequences only. Its versions omit some clonotypes, under half of them owing to an unresolved V gene in the studies checked, with the rest unexplained. The sample has some 40,000 clones on record, around 83% of them singletons. Around a tenth of the sample belongs to the ten largest clones. As encoded in the germline V gene, CDR1 is SGHDN while CDR2 is FVKESK. V is cut back by 3 bases and J by 5 bases, with 4 bases in the junction unmatched. CDR3 length: 16 amino acids, cysteine to phenylalanine. Just the 48-base CDR3 DNA is kept, in frame starting at base 1.

Patients with a history of autoimmune disease or receiving systemic immunosuppression were excluded from the trial. Peripheral blood for TCR sequencing was collected from all dose cohorts at baseline, on cycle 4 day 1, and on cycle 7 day 1. The samples were taken from a phase I, first-in-human, multicenter, open-label dose-escalation trial of ivuxolimab. The trial enrolled adults with locally advanced or metastatic head and neck squamous cell, hepatocellular, melanoma or renal cell carcinoma. CD4+ and CD8+ T cells were sorted separately from peripheral blood before TCR sequencing. The data derive from a study of OX40 agonist ivuxolimab in advanced cancers. About the full investigation: Ivuxolimab was a fully human IgG2 agonistic monoclonal antibody targeting the costimulatory receptor OX40 (CD134). Intravenous ivuxolimab was administered to patients every 2 weeks at six dose levels: 0.01, 0.1, 0.3, 1.5, 3 and 10 mg/kg. Among the roughly 52 dose-escalation patients, roughly 20 had hepatocellular carcinoma, roughly 15 melanoma, 9 renal cell carcinoma and 9 head and neck cancer. In the dose-escalation cohort, around four fifths of patients were male, and the mean age was roughly 60 years with a range of about 20 to 80. Patients were allowed to have had prior anti-PD-1, anti-PD-L1 or anti-CTLA-4 therapy, and 30% to 50% of the dose-escalation patients had previously received checkpoint inhibitors. Partial responses occurred in three dose-escalation patients, of whom one had hepatocellular carcinoma and two had cutaneous melanoma. Peripheral TCRbeta sequencing aimed to test whether ivuxolimab altered TCR sequence diversity and caused clonal T-cell expansion. The monotherapy dose-escalation portion (N = 52 patients) of the phase I ivuxolimab trial is reported in the paper. Study-wide conclusions, independent of this receptor: At doses of 0.1 to 3.0 mg/kg, clonal expansion of both CD4+ and CD8+ blood T cells was observed from baseline to week 6. Low levels of normalized T-cell clonal expansion were also seen in some nonresponding patients. Antigen specificity was not determined for the clonally expanded peripheral T cells. In the 0.1-3.0 mg/kg groups, partial responders were among the patients with the lowest normalized peripheral clonal expansion, particularly in CD8+ T cells. After ivuxolimab, expanded clones were on average more numerous among CD8+ T cells than among CD4+ T cells.

The sample in question was CD4+ or CD8+ T cells sorted from blood, obtained in a trial of the OX40 agonist ivuxolimab. This receptor was identified in an adult with an advanced solid tumor such as melanoma, head and neck, liver or kidney cancer. The rearranged segments are TRBV14 and TRBJ2-3, and 14 bases in between align with TRBD2. The sequence in DNA is TGTGCCAGCAGCCAGCCGGGACTAGCGGGAGTAGATACGCAGTATTTT. This yields the protein CASSQPGLAGVDTQYF.